This entry lists 26 T cell receptor beta chains sequenced from one sample in a study of T-cell reconstitution after alpha-beta-depleted transplantation in children. Unique molecular identifiers were incorporated during preparation of the TCRbeta library. TCRdb processed the PCR reads anew with MiXCR; each CDR3 protein has one entry. This sample carries approximately 650,000 distinct CDR3 sequences, about an eighth of them seen once, and the ten largest clones take 0.79%. This specimen was PBMCs, taken before TCRalphabeta/CD19-depleted stem cell transplant. The receptor source for this set is a girl under 10 years old with congenital amegakaryocytic thrombocytopenia, due to receive a stem cell transplant.

The table lists this clonotype with many counts. The chain links TRBV12-3 or TRBV12-4 to TRBJ2-1; 7 bases fit TRBD2. The CDR3 extends over 16 amino acids. V lost 3 bases and J lost 9; bases outside the gene matches: 14. The CDR3 protein is CASSFGRLADPSEQFF. Here the CDR3 DNA reads TGTGCCAGCAGTTTTGGAAGGCTAGCGGACCCGAGTGAGCAGTTCTTC.

A remark on this clonotype: A read error may explain this, as a much larger clone is one base away. The gene calls are TRBV2 and TRBJ2-1; 13 nucleotides agree with TRBD2. From germline, CDR1 is SNHLY and CDR2 FYNNEI. The CDR3 contains 14 residues. In DNA, the CDR3 is TGTGCCAGCAGAGAGGGACTAGCGGGAAATGGGCAGTTCTTC. It is translated as CASREGLAGNGQFF.

This clonotype occurred many times. The chain carries TRBV7-9 and TRBJ1-4; D is possibly TRBD1 (6 bases). The CDR3 spans 11 residues. Deletions cut 5 bases from V and 10 bases from J, with 8 bases between. Per the germline V gene, CDR1 is SEHNR and CDR2 is FQNEAQ (reference sequence). The CDR3 region is CASSAGAKLFF. The CDR3 region has the DNA TGTGCCAGCAGCGCGGGGGCAAAACTGTTTTTT.

V gene TRBV20-1 combines with J gene TRBJ2-7; 9 positions agree with TRBD2. Losses at the gene ends were 2 bases for V and 5 bases for J; bases not matched to a gene: 7. The CDR3 runs to 14 residues. Germline V gene data show CDR1 as DFQATT and CDR2 as SNEGSKA (reference sequence). The CDR3 sequence is CSARILAGSDEQYF. As DNA, the CDR3 is TGCAGTGCTAGAATCCTAGCGGGAAGCGACGAGCAGTACTTC.

This clonotype was detected ten times or more. The J gene is TRBJ2-7, the V gene TRBV12-3 or TRBV12-4; D may match TRBD1 or TRBD2 (5 bases each). This CDR3 is 14 amino acids long. The V gene lost 3 bases and the J gene lost 4 bases, with 13 bases spanning the gap. The CDR3 nucleotides read TGTGCCAGCAGTTTGGGGGTAACGGTGTACGAGCAGTACTTC. It yields the protein CASSLGVTVYEQYF.

The CDR3 loop is CSATRTTYNEQFF. The CDR3 DNA reads TGCAGTGCTACCAGGACGACCTACAATGAGCAGTTCTTC. The V and J genes are TRBV20-1 and TRBJ2-1, with D hard to call. This CDR3 has 13 amino acids. Germline-derived CDR1 and CDR2 are DFQATT and SNEGSKA (reference sequence). Trimming removed 4 bases at V and 2 bases at J, with 9 bases between.

At least ten counts were recorded for this clonotype. J is TRBJ2-3 and V is TRBV7-8; 9 bases match TRBD2. Germline values: CDR1 SGHVS, CDR2 FQNEAQ. The CDR3 is 17 amino acids. The trim removed 1 base at V and 6 bases at J, leaving 11 bases unmatched. This CDR3 reads CASSLVASGVHIDTQYF. CDR3 DNA sequence: TGTGCCAGCAGCTTAGTGGCTAGCGGGGTACACATTGATACGCAGTATTTT.

This clonotype was counted at least ten times. The V and J genes are TRBV7-2 and TRBJ2-3; D is undetermined. Between the trimmed V and J ends, which lost 3 bases and 4 bases, there was a span of 5 bases. The CDR3 has 12 residues. The germline V gene has CDR1 SGHTA and CDR2 FQGNSA. The CDR3, as DNA: TGTGCCAGCAGCTTCCGTTCAGATACGCAGTATTTT. Translation gives CASSFRSDTQYF. Full variable domain (remainder filled in from reference TRBV7-2 and TRBJ2-3): GAGVSQSPSNKVTEKGKDVELRCDPISGHTALYWYRQSLGQGLEFLIYFQGNSAPDKSGLPSDRFSAERTGGSVSTLTIQRTQQEDSAVYLCASSFRSDTQYFGPGTRLTVL.

In this sample, this clonotype turned up many times. The chain is built from TRBV10-1 and TRBJ2-2; D is unclear. CDR3 length: 15 amino acids. V gave up 9 bases and J gave up 1 base, with 15 bases separating them. From germline, CDR1 is WNHNN and CDR2 SYGVQD (reference sequence). CDR3 residues: CARPRPWVNTGELFF. CDR3 in DNA: TGCGCCAGGCCCCGGCCGTGGGTGAACACCGGGGAGCTGTTTTTT.

This clonotype turned up a few times. This chain joins TRBV12-3 or TRBV12-4 and TRBJ2-2; D is unclear. The CDR3 consists of 16 residues. Trimming shortened V by 6 bases and J by 0 bases, and 14 bases separated the two germline ends. The CDR3 DNA sequence: TGTGCCAGCAGCTTGGCCTGGACGTCGAACACCGGGGAGCTGTTTTTT. This codes for CASSLAWTSNTGELFF.

The chain joins TRBV12-3 or TRBV12-4 to TRBJ2-1; 7 positions match TRBD2. This CDR3 has 13 residues. V was clipped by 3 bases and J by 12 bases; unmatched bases: 8. In nucleotides, the CDR3 is TGTGCCAGCAGTTTTGGGGGGGTAGGAGGGCAGTTCTTC. This translates into CASSFGGVGGQFF.

In its sample, this clonotype was seen a few times. The gene calls are TRBV7-6 and TRBJ2-3; 14 nucleotides agree with TRBD2. The CDR3 contains 18 residues. Losses at the gene ends were 10 bases for V and 4 bases for J; bases not matched to a gene: 16. CDR1 SGHVS and CDR2 FNYEAQ come from the germline V gene. The CDR3 here is CATEYPGLAGDPSDTQYF. CDR3 DNA: TGTGCCACCGAGTACCCGGGACTAGCGGGAGACCCCTCAGATACGCAGTATTTT.

This clonotype came up a few times. The chain couples TRBV7-6 to TRBJ2-7; TRBD2 aligns across 10 bases. V lost 4 bases to trimming and J lost 0 bases; unmatched junction nucleotides: 3. The CDR3 length is 15 residues. Germline lookup yields CDR1 SGHVS and CDR2 FNYEAQ. This CDR3 is CASSSLAGASYEQYF. In DNA, the CDR3 is TGTGCCAGCAGCTCGCTAGCGGGAGCCTCCTACGAGCAGTACTTC. Supplemented by reference TRBV7-6 and TRBJ2-7, the full variable domain reads GAGVSQSPRYKVTKRGQDVALRCDPISGHVSLYWYRQALGQGPEFLTYFNYEAQQDKSGLPNDRFSAERPEGSISTLTIQRTEQRDSAMYRCASSSLAGASYEQYFGPGTRLTVT.

This clonotype was recorded many times. The gene calls are TRBV10-3 and TRBJ1-5, with 7 bases aligning to TRBD1. The CDR3 totals 14 residues. Trimming took 6 bases from V and 0 from J; bases not matched to a gene: 2. The germline V gene encodes CDR1 ENHRY and CDR2 SYGVKD. CDR3: CAIRGDSSNQPQHF. The DNA for the CDR3 is TGTGCCATCAGGGGGGACAGTAGCAATCAGCCCCAGCATTTT.

This clonotype appeared many times. V gene TRBV11-2 combines with J gene TRBJ2-5; TRBD1 is a possible D gene (5 bases). The germline V gene has CDR1 SGHAT and CDR2 FQNNGV. Trimming pared 1 base from V and 4 bases from J, leaving 13 bases between. This CDR3 spans 15 amino acids. This CDR3 is CASSLVGRQGETQYF. CDR3 sequence (DNA): TGTGCCAGCAGCTTAGTCGGTCGTCAGGGAGAGACCCAGTACTTC.

This clonotype was detected many times. This sequence joins TRBV3-1 and TRBJ2-5; D perhaps matches TRBD2 (6 bases). Germline values: CDR1 LGHDT, CDR2 YNNKEL (reference sequence). This CDR3 is built from 14 residues. The germline V and J ends were trimmed by 2 bases and 4 bases, with 11 bases remaining between them. CDR3 loop: CASSQPGVGETQYF. In DNA, the CDR3 is TGTGCCAGCAGCCAACCGGGAGTGGGAGAGACCCAGTACTTC.

This clonotype was observed many times. The chain combines TRBV20-1 with TRBJ2-7; the D is unclear. This CDR3 has 14 amino acids. V was trimmed by 6 bases and J by 3 bases, leaving 18 bases between them. CDR1 and CDR2 from the germline V gene are DFQATT and SNEGSKA (reference sequence). DNA of the CDR3: TGCAGTGCGCAAAGGGAAGGCAATCTCTACGAGCAGTACTTC. It translates to CSAQREGNLYEQYF.

This clonotype was seen more than once but under ten times. The gene calls are TRBV29-1 and TRBJ2-7; 10 bases line up with TRBD2. V was pared by 0 bases and J by 1 base, with 9 bases of the junction left unmatched. The CDR3 has 17 residues. CDR1 and CDR2 (germline): SQVTM, ANQGSEA. For the CDR3, the DNA is TGCAGCGTTGAAGATGCTAGCGGGAGCTCGGTATCCTACGAGCAGTACTTC. Translated: CSVEDASGSSVSYEQYF.

This chain links TRBV10-3 with TRBJ2-1; TRBD2 matches 9 bases. The CDR3 consists of 16 residues. Per germline, CDR1 ENHRY and CDR2 SYGVKD. After removal of 3 bases from V and 8 bases from J, the junction contained 11 bases not matched to a gene. The CDR3 DNA reads as TGTGCCATCAGTGACTACGCGGGAGGGGAGGGAGATGAGCAGTTCTTC. It specifies CAISDYAGGEGDEQFF.

This clonotype appeared many times. The gene calls are TRBV28 and TRBJ1-1; 8 bases align to TRBD1. After removal of 0 bases from V and 2 bases from J, the junction contained 8 bases not matched to a gene. There are 17 residues in the CDR3. Germline values: CDR1 MDHEN, CDR2 SYDVKM. The CDR3 region is CASSLCPRTGQNTEAFF. The CDR3 nucleotides read TGTGCCAGCAGTTTATGCCCCCGGACAGGGCAAAACACTGAAGCTTTCTTT. The variable domain in full, completed from reference TRBV28 and TRBJ1-1, reads DVKVTQSSRYLVKRTGEKVFLECVQDMDHENMFWYRQDPGLGLRLIYFSYDVKMKEKGDIPEGYSVSREKKERFSLILESASTNQTSMYLCASSLCPRTGQNTEAFFGQGTRLTVV.

This clonotype was recorded many times. The chain combines TRBV20-1 with TRBJ2-1; D remains unclear. The CDR3 consists of 11 residues. Trimming removed 5 bases from V and 4 bases from J, with 6 bases in between. Germline CDR1 and CDR2: DFQATT and SNEGSKA (reference sequence). The CDR3 bases are TGCAGTGCTGGACGGTACAATGAGCAGTTCTTC. It translates to CSAGRYNEQFF.

The rearrangement uses TRBV4-1 and TRBJ1-1, with 10 nucleotides matching TRBD1. The CDR3 sequence is 16 residues long. Germline trimming cut 5 bases from V and 1 base from J; bases unmatched to any gene: 7. Germline loops: CDR1 MGHRA, CDR2 YSYEKL. The CDR3 DNA follows: TGCGCCAGCAGCTCACGGACAGGGGGGCAGAACACTGAAGCTTTCTTT. This gives the protein CASSSRTGGQNTEAFF.

The chain joins TRBV24-1 to TRBJ2-1, with TRBD2 matching over 14 bases. The CDR3 runs 14 residues. Losses at the gene ends were 8 bases for V and 7 bases for J; bases not matched to a gene: 3. CDR1 is KGHDR and CDR2 is SFDVKD in the germline V gene. The CDR3 region has the DNA TGTGCCACCACTGGGACTAGCGGGGGAAATGAGCAGTTCTTC. Its translation is CATTGTSGGNEQFF.

This clonotype was seen many times. The rearrangement joins TRBV20-1 to TRBJ2-3, with TRBD2 matching over 12 bases. This CDR3 comprises 17 residues. CDR1 DFQATT and CDR2 SNEGSKA come from the germline V gene (reference sequence). V lost 0 bases, J lost 4 bases, and 8 bases stayed unmatched. CDR3 residues: CSARDPGLAGPPDTQYF. In nucleotides, the CDR3 is TGCAGTGCTAGAGATCCCGGACTAGCGGGACCCCCAGATACGCAGTATTTT.

At least ten counts were recorded for this clonotype. The V gene is TRBV20-1, the J gene TRBJ2-4; tentatively, D is TRBD2 (5 bases). From germline, CDR1 is DFQATT and CDR2 SNEGSKA (reference sequence). V was clipped by 7 bases and J by 10 bases, with 14 bases between them. The CDR3 is made up of 11 amino acids. The CDR3 DNA is TGCAGTGTGTTAGCCCGAGGGATTCAGTACTTC. Translating it yields CSVLARGIQYF.

This clonotype has at least ten counts. This chain connects TRBV5-5 to TRBJ2-1; D call uncertain. The germline V gene has CDR1 SGHKS and CDR2 YYEKEE (reference sequence). V shed 4 bases and J shed 8 bases, with 10 bases lying between them. The CDR3 contains 12 residues. CDR3 DNA: TGTGCCAGCAGCAAACTGGACGATGAGCAGTTCTTC. Translated: CASSKLDDEQFF.